The present TCR beta chain was sequenced within a study of T cells expressing NK-cell markers. TCRdb reprocessed the 5' RACE reads and stores each CDR3 protein as one record, lacking DNA. Across roughly 380,000 distinct CDR3 sequences, the top ten clones capture 5% to 5.5% of the sample. The CDR3 extends over 15 amino acids. Looked up from germline, CDR1 is LNHDA and CDR2 is SQIVND (reference sequence). The chain couples TRBV19 to TRBJ2-7; the TCRdb call, TRBD2, lacks DNA for checking. The receptor was derived from a man between 18 and 69 years old in good health. Sequenced sample: blood T cells: a sorted CD56 or NKG2C T cell subset, CD4+ or CD8+ T cells, or bulk PBMC T cells (not recorded which). CDR3 amino acids: CASSTGLAYFYEQYF.